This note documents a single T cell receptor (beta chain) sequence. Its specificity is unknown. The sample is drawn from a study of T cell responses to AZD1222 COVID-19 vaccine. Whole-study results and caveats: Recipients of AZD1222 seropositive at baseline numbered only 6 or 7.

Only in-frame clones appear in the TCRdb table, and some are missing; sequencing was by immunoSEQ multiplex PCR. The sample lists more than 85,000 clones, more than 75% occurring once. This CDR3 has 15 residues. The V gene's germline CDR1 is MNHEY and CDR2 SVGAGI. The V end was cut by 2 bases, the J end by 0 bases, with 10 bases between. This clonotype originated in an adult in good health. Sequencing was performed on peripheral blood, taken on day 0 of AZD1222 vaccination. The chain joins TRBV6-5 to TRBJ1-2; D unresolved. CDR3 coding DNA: TGTGCCAGCAGTTACGTCGGTATTTCTAACTATGGCTACACCTTC. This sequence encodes CASSYVGISNYGYTF.